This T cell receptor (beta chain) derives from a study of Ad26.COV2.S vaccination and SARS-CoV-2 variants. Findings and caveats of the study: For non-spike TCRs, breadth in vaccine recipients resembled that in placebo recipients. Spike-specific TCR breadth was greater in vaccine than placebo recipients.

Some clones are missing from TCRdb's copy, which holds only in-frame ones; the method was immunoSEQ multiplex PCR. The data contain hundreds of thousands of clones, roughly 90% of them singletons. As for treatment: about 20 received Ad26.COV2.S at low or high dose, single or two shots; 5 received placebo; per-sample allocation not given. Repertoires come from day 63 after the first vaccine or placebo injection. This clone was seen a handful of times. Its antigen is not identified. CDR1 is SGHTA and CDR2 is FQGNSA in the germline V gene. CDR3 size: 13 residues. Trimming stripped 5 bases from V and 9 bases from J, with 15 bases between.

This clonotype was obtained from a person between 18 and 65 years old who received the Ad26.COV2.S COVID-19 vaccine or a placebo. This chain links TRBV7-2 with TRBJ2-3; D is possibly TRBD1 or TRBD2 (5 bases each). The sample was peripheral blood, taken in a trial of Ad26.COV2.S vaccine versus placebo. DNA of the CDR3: TGTGCCAGCAGCACGGGACCCTCCCGAACGCAGTATTTT. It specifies CASSTGPSRTQYF.